This TCR beta chain derives from a study of blood T cell repertoires in COVID-19. About the study: Researchers got acute and convalescent COVID-19 samples from the United States, Italy and Spain.

Libraries were prepared by immunoSEQ multiplex PCR; TCRdb keeps only in-frame clonotypes and omits some of them. The table has 70,000 to 95,000 clones, more than 70% seen once. Germline V lookup: CDR1 LGHDT, CDR2 YNNKEL (reference sequence). With 2 bases removed from V and 1 base from J, the gap between germline ends came to 8 bases. CDR3 size: 15 residues. V usage is TRBV3-1 (or the pseudogene TRBV3-2) and J usage is TRBJ2-2; possibly TRBD1 for D (5 bases). The sequence was obtained from a man between 45 and 60 years old with COVID-19, enrolled during active disease. Sequences were obtained from peripheral blood. The CDR3 here is CASSQIQGNTGELFF. In nucleotides, the CDR3 is TGTGCCAGCAGCCAAATTCAGGGGAACACCGGGGAGCTGTTTTTT.